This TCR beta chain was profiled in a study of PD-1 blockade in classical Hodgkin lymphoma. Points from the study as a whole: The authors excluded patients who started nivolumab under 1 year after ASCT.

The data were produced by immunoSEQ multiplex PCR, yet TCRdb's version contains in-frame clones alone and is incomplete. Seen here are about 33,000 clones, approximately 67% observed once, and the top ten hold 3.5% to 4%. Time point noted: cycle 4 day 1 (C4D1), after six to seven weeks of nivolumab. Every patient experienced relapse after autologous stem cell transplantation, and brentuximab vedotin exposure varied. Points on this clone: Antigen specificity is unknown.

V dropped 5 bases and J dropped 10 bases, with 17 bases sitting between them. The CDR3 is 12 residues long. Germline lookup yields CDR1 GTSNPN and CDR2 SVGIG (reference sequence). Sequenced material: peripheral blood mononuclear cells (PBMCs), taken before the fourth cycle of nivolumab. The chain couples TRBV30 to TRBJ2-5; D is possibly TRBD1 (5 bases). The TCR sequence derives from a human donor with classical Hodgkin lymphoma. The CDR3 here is CAWGASIWGQYF. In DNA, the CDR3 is TGTGCCTGGGGGGCCTCTATATGGGGCCAGTACTTC.